The next 20 T cell receptor beta chains were all read from a single sample in a study of metastatic and nonmetastatic thyroid tumors. All patients were untreated before thyroid surgery. Using MiXCR, TCRdb re-called clones from the PCR reads. The data contain some 8,000 clones, around a third of them singletons. Sequencing input: tumor tissue. The receptors were gathered from a female donor with papillary thyroid cancer or a benign thyroid nodule (not recorded which). Some clones in this sample may be carry-over from other donors' samples.

The CDR3 sequence is CASSVDSLGLLHF. The DNA for the CDR3 is TGTGCCAGCAGCGTAGACTCGTTGGGGCTCCTCCACTTT. The chain employs TRBV9 and TRBJ1-6; D may be TRBD1 (5 bases). This CDR3 region has 13 residues. Trimming took 0 bases from V and 15 from J, leaving 13 bases between them. The germline gives CDR1 SGDLS, CDR2 YYNGEE.

V is TRBV28 and J is TRBJ2-7, with D maybe TRBD1 (6 bases). The V gene's germline CDR1 is MDHEN and CDR2 SYDVKM. V shed 6 bases and J shed 4 bases, with 7 bases lying between them. There are 11 residues in the CDR3. The CDR3 sequence is CASRGAYEQYF. CDR3 DNA sequence: TGTGCCAGCAGGGGGGCATACGAGCAGTACTTC.

By proportion, this clone is medium-sized. The chain couples TRBV11-1 to TRBJ2-7; TRBD2 matches at 8 bases. The CDR3 extends over 15 amino acids. J lost 3 bases, V lost 4 bases, and 8 bases had no gene match. The germline V gene encodes CDR1 SGHAT and CDR2 FQDESV (reference sequence). The CDR3 region has the DNA TGTGCCAGCAGCTCCGTAACTAGCGGTAACTACGAGCAGTACTTC. Amino acids: CASSSVTSGNYEQYF.

This clone qualifies as medium-sized. J is TRBJ2-3 and V is TRBV20-1; D tentatively fits TRBD1 or TRBD2 (5 bases each). Deletions cut 0 bases from V and 2 bases from J, with 12 bases between. Per germline, CDR1 DFQATT and CDR2 SNEGSKA (reference sequence). CDR3 size: 15 residues. Written as DNA, the CDR3 is TGCAGTGCTAGAGATCCGAGGGGCCTCACAGATACGCAGTATTTT. Translated: CSARDPRGLTDTQYF.

The chain combines TRBV6-2 or TRBV6-3 with TRBJ1-1; perhaps TRBD1 as D (6 bases). Germline lookup yields CDR1 MNHEY and CDR2 SVGEGT. The V end lost 2 bases, the J end lost 4 bases, and 11 bases lay between the germline ends. This CDR3 is 14 amino acids long. CDR3 DNA sequence: TGTGCCAGCAGTTACAGGGAGGGGGGCACTGAAGCTTTCTTT. It translates to CASSYREGGTEAFF.

The chain carries TRBV6-2 or TRBV6-3 and TRBJ1-2; possibly TRBD1 for D (6 bases). The germline V and J ends were trimmed by 1 base and 1 base, with 7 bases remaining between them. Germline loops: CDR1 MNHEY, CDR2 SVGEGT. The CDR3 runs 14 residues. The CDR3 region has the DNA TGTGCCAGCAGTTACTGGGACAATAACTATGGCTACACCTTC. It encodes CASSYWDNNYGYTF.

V usage is TRBV5-1 and J usage is TRBJ1-3; TRBD1 agrees at 8 bases. The CDR3 has 14 residues. V lost 3 bases to trimming and J lost 4 bases; unmatched junction nucleotides: 3. Per germline, CDR1 SGHRS and CDR2 YFSETQ. The CDR3 coding sequence is TGCGCCAGCAGCTCGACAGGGGACGGAAACACCATATATTTT. Encoded protein: CASSSTGDGNTIYF.

Only a few counts were recorded for this clone. This chain uses TRBV6-2 or TRBV6-3 with TRBJ2-5; 8 bases agree with TRBD2. This CDR3 spans 13 amino acids. Trimming took 5 bases from V and 4 from J; bases not matched to a gene: 3. Germline lookup yields CDR1 MNHEY and CDR2 SVGEGT. This CDR3 reads CASSPTSGETQYF. The DNA for the CDR3 is TGTGCCAGCAGTCCCACTAGCGGAGAGACCCAGTACTTC.

In DNA, the CDR3 is TGTGCCAGCAGTGCCCACGGGGGGTCGGGCGGTGAAAAACTGTTTTTT. Amino acid sequence: CASSAHGGSGGEKLFF. J is TRBJ1-4 and V is TRBV6-1; possibly TRBD1 for D (5 bases). Germline V gene sequence: CDR1 MNHNS, CDR2 SASEGT. Trimming removed 4 bases from V and 7 bases from J, with 19 bases in between. The CDR3 runs to 16 residues.

This chain connects TRBV5-1 to TRBJ1-2, with a possible D match to TRBD1 (5 bases). V was pared by 0 bases and J by 4 bases, with 10 bases between. Germline lookup yields CDR1 SGHRS and CDR2 YFSETQ. The length of the CDR3 is 14 residues. The DNA of the CDR3 is TGCGCCAGCAGCTTGGTGGGGGGACCCTATGGCTACACCTTC. Protein sequence: CASSLVGGPYGYTF. The full variable domain, with the rest looked up from reference TRBV5-1 and TRBJ1-2, is KAGVTQTPRYLIKTRGQQVTLSCSPISGHRSVSWYQQTPGQGLQFLFEYFSETQRNKGNFPGRFSGRQFSNSRSEMNVSTLELGDSALYLCASSLVGGPYGYTFGSGTRLTVV.

V is TRBV24-1 and J is TRBJ2-1, with TRBD1 matching 8 bases. Germline loops: CDR1 KGHDR, CDR2 SFDVKD. The CDR3 contains 16 residues. J lost 2 bases, V lost 1 base, and 3 bases had no gene match. CDR3 protein: CATSDFSRGPYNEQFF. The CDR3 bases are TGTGCCACCAGTGATTTCTCCAGGGGGCCCTACAATGAGCAGTTCTTC.

The rearrangement links TRBV4-3 to TRBJ2-5; D is perhaps TRBD1 or TRBD2 (5 bases each). Germline V gene lookup returns CDR1 LGHNA and CDR2 YSLEER. Trimming left V 0 bases short and J 2 bases short, with 13 bases between. The CDR3 runs to 16 residues. CDR3 sequence (DNA): TGCGCCAGCAGCCAAGAGGGGACGGGAACACAAGAGACCCAGTACTTC. Protein sequence: CASSQEGTGTQETQYF.

This clone was observed a handful of times. The chain is built from TRBV6-1 and TRBJ1-4, with 7 bases fitting TRBD1. The CDR3 contains 13 residues. V shed 8 bases and J 8 bases; nucleotides not matched to a gene: 8. Germline CDR1 is MNHNS and CDR2 is SASEGT. The CDR3 is CASLSGQDEKLFF. The CDR3, as DNA: TGTGCCAGCCTCAGTGGACAGGACGAAAAACTGTTTTTT.

This clone was seen a few times. The genes are TRBV7-9 and TRBJ2-5; a weak D match, TRBD2 (5 bases). Germline lookup yields CDR1 SEHNR and CDR2 FQNEAQ (reference sequence). The CDR3 is 16 residues long. Trimming cost V 4 bases and J 2 bases, with 17 bases left between them. The CDR3 nucleotides are TGTGCCAGCAGCTCTCCCGGGGTGCTTGGGCAAGAGACCCAGTACTTC. Its protein product is CASSSPGVLGQETQYF.

The chain uses TRBV28 and TRBJ2-7; 8 positions agree with TRBD1. From germline, CDR1 is MDHEN and CDR2 SYDVKM. The V and J ends lost 5 bases and 0 bases, in that order; junction bases with no gene match: 9. CDR3 length: 16 amino acids. Written as DNA, the CDR3 is TGTGCCAGCAGTCCCCAGACAGGGGTTCCCTCCTACGAGCAGTACTTC. Residues: CASSPQTGVPSYEQYF.

The chain joins TRBV5-1 to TRBJ2-1; possible D gene TRBD2, 8 bases. V was cut by 6 bases and J by 7 bases, with 29 bases left in between. The CDR3 is 18 amino acids. Germline V gene lookup returns CDR1 SGHRS and CDR2 YFSETQ. CDR3 sequence (DNA): TGCGCCAGCATCCCGACAGGGTCCGGGACTAGTCAAGGTAATGAGCAGTTCTTC. This sequence encodes CASIPTGSGTSQGNEQFF.

The CDR3 reads CASSYGGAPSTDTQYF. In nucleotides, the CDR3 is TGTGCCAGCAGTTACGGTGGGGCTCCTAGCACAGATACGCAGTATTTT. The chain has TRBV6-5 and TRBJ2-3; TRBD1 is a possible D gene (5 bases). The V and J ends lost 2 bases and 0 bases respectively, with 12 bases between them. Per the germline V gene, CDR1 is MNHEY and CDR2 is SVGAGI. This CDR3 region has 16 residues.

The sample holds a few counts of this clone. The CDR3 sequence is CAGSRGSSYEQYF. The CDR3 nucleotides are TGTGCCGGTAGCAGGGGGAGCTCCTACGAGCAGTACTTC. V gene TRBV12-3 or TRBV12-4 combines with J gene TRBJ2-7, with 7 bases matching TRBD1. V dropped 11 bases and J dropped 0; count of bases not matched to a gene: 7. The CDR3 contains 13 residues.

V and J are TRBV6-1 and TRBJ1-1; 8 bases fit TRBD1. Unmatched junction bases numbered 4, after V lost 8 bases and J lost 2 bases. The CDR3 covers 13 residues. Germline V gene sequence: CDR1 MNHNS, CDR2 SASEGT. This chain's CDR3 is CASADRGNTEAFF. CDR3 nucleotide sequence: TGTGCCAGCGCTGACAGGGGTAACACTGAAGCTTTCTTT.

The chain combines TRBV7-3 with TRBJ2-3; 9 bases agree with TRBD1. Unmatched junction bases numbered 8, after V lost 5 bases and J lost 5 bases. Germline V gene lookup returns CDR1 SGHTA and CDR2 FQGTGA. The CDR3 sequence is 15 residues long. Here the CDR3 reads CASSLLGTGLDTQYF. The DNA of the CDR3 is TGTGCCAGCAGCCTACTCGGGACAGGGTTAGATACGCAGTATTTT.